This record looks at one T cell receptor beta chain sequence and its context. Its target is unknown. This sample was included in a study of T-cell memory formation after mild COVID-19. Findings of the study overall: Clones which contracted sat mainly in CM and EM if CD4+, and in EMRA if CD8+. Whereas later expanders leaned CD4+, clones contracting day 15 to 85 showed a balanced CD4/CD8 makeup. Within pre-infection memory, some responding clones were found, suggesting cross-reactive memory joined. Second-wave clones reaching peak frequency on day 37 lacked confirmed SARS-CoV-2 specificity.

Germline V gene data show CDR1 as SEHNR and CDR2 as FQNEAQ (reference sequence). Trimming pared 6 bases from V and 7 bases from J, leaving 9 bases between. This CDR3 has 12 residues. TCRdb analysed the 5' RACE reads with MiXCR anew, one entry per CDR3 protein. The repertoire holds around 49,000 distinct CDR3 sequences, with roughly 27% as singletons. Sequenced input: PBMCs or a T cell subset sorted from them (not recorded which). This rearrangement joins TRBV7-9 to TRBJ1-4, with D perhaps matching TRBD1 (5 bases). This TCR was sampled from a man aged 18 to 29 who had mild COVID-19 (a few samples of this study predate the infection). Cell type and time point are not known. The CDR3 DNA reads as TGTGCCAGCAGTCTGGGGGGTGAAAAACTGTTTTTT. It specifies CASSLGGEKLFF.